The T cell receptor (beta chain) under discussion was sequenced for a study of cytomegalovirus exposure and HLA in healthy donors. Both 60 Vbeta primers and 13 Jbeta primers went into the PCR. Here immunoSEQ multiplex PCR was the method, and the copy in TCRdb shows in-frame clones only, minus some. The sample has around 210,000 clones, 78% seen once. From germline, CDR1 is SNHLY and CDR2 FYNNEI. The CDR3 runs to 16 residues. V lost 6 bases and J lost 0, with 15 bases in between. Study outcomes and limitations: Association of a missense DCLRE1C variant with TCR beta V- and J-gene trimming was reported in a later analysis.

As for this clone: The antigen is not known.

The sequenced material came from PBMCs. The rearrangement joins TRBV2 to TRBJ1-5; unclear D gene. This TCR was recovered from a boy younger than 18 in good health and CMV-seronegative. The CDR3 loop reads CASREREAYSNQPQHF. The CDR3, as DNA: TGTGCCAGCAGGGAGAGGGAAGCCTATAGCAATCAGCCCCAGCATTTT.